What follows describes a single T cell receptor beta chain. V was pared by 0 bases and J by 0 bases, with 12 bases between. This CDR3 is built from 18 residues. Germline V lookup: CDR1 LGHNA, CDR2 YNFKEQ. The data stem from a study of OX40 agonist ivuxolimab in advanced cancers. TCRdb keeps only in-frame clones here, not all; method: immunoSEQ multiplex PCR. The table lists about 67,000 clones, around 82% of them singletons, with less than 9.5% in the top ten. V is TRBV4-2 and J is TRBJ1-6; D gene uncertain. This sample comprised CD4+ or CD8+ T cells sorted from blood, obtained in a trial of the OX40 agonist ivuxolimab. The clonotype was recovered from an adult with an advanced solid tumor such as melanoma, head and neck, liver or kidney cancer. The CDR3 protein is CASSQEPGISSYNSPLHF. In nucleotides, the CDR3 is TGTGCCAGCAGCCAAGAGCCGGGGATCAGCTCCTATAATTCACCCCTCCACTTT.